Reported below is one TCR beta chain. Its target is not known. Germline assignment: CDR1 SEHNR and CDR2 FQNEAQ (reference sequence). V was shortened by 5 bases and J by 1 base, with 20 bases between the two germline ends. The CDR3 spans 17 residues. The data derive from a study of beta chain features in type 1 diabetes. Findings and caveats of the study: Moderately but significantly shorter TCRB CDR3s were found in Type 1 diabetes patients in all four CD4+ subsets.

One heparinised blood draw averaging about 120 mL was given by each donor. Expressed TCRB transcripts were sequenced after all isolated RNA was converted to cDNA. An average of approximately 4 million reads was obtained for naive, central memory and regulatory T cell samples. Sequencing was performed with immunoSEQ multiplex PCR; in TCRdb, only in-frame clones are kept and a portion is missing. The table records around 340,000 clones, about 20% of them present only once. The chain recombines TRBV7-9 with TRBJ1-1, with a weak D call TRBD1 (5 bases). The material sequenced was naive CD4+ T cells from blood. The sequence was collected from a woman under 30 in good health. CDR3 nucleotides: TGTGCCAGCAGCCCAGGGTGGGCAAAGACTAGGAACACTGAAGCTTTCTTT. Translated: CASSPGWAKTRNTEAFF. Combining the CDR3 with reference TRBV7-9 and TRBJ1-1 gives the whole variable domain DTGVSQNPRHKITKRGQNVTFRCDPISEHNRLYWYRQTLGQGPEFLTYFQNEAQLEKSRLLSDRFSAERPKGSFSTLEIQRTEQGDSAMYLCASSPGWAKTRNTEAFFGQGTRLTVV.